This entry lists 13 T cell receptor beta chains sequenced from one sample in a study of cytomegalovirus exposure and HLA in healthy donors. PCR used 60 Vbeta primers and 13 Jbeta primers. The protocol was immunoSEQ multiplex PCR, while the TCRdb copy is restricted to in-frame clones and leaves out a portion. The sample lists around 140,000 clones, 75% to 90% occurring once. Source material: PBMCs. All receptors derive from a woman aged 25 to 39 in good health and CMV-seronegative.

This sequence joins TRBV4-3 and TRBJ2-1; TRBD2 matches at 11 bases. Per germline, CDR1 LGHNA and CDR2 YSLEER. The CDR3 has 17 residues. V was pared by 3 bases and J by 1 base, with 5 bases of the junction left unmatched. CDR3 coding DNA: TGCGCCAGCAGCCAGGCTAGCGGGGGGCCTTCCTACAATGAGCAGTTCTTC. Translated, it gives CASSQASGGPSYNEQFF.

As for this clone: Germline is not matched at one junction end, which may reflect a read error. The rearrangement links TRBV5-1 to TRBJ1-1; 9 bases are shared with TRBD1. Germline loops: CDR1 SGHRS, CDR2 YFSETQ. CDR3 length: 15 residues. The DNA of the CDR3 is TGCGCCAGCAGCTTCCAGGACAGGGGTGGCACTAAAGCTTTCTTT. It translates to CASSFQDRGGTKAFF.

This clone came up a few times. The V call is TRBV6-6, the J call TRBJ1-1; a weak D match, TRBD1 (5 bases). CDR1 and CDR2 from the germline V gene are MNHNY and SVGAGI (reference sequence). The length of the CDR3 is 12 residues. The V and J ends lost 3 bases and 5 bases respectively, with 7 bases between them. The CDR3 DNA reads TGTGCCAGCAGTTATGACAGTACTGAAGCTTTCTTT. It specifies CASSYDSTEAFF.

This chain connects TRBV19 to TRBJ2-1; a weak D match, TRBD1 (5 bases). CDR1 LNHDA and CDR2 SQIVND come from the germline V gene (reference sequence). CDR3 length equals 16 residues. Trimming stripped 0 bases from V and 4 bases from J, with 13 bases between. CDR3 in amino acids: CASSIEGRTPYNEQFF. The DNA for the CDR3 is TGTGCCAGTAGTATAGAAGGCCGGACACCGTACAATGAGCAGTTCTTC.

The chain combines TRBV30 with TRBJ2-1; 7 positions agree with TRBD1. Germline V gives CDR1 GTSNPN, CDR2 SVGIG (reference sequence). The CDR3 covers 13 residues. The junction had 5 bases not matched to a gene; V was cut back by 4 bases and J by 5 bases. DNA of the CDR3: TGTGCCTGGACTGACGGGACAGACAATGAGCAGTTCTTC. Encoded protein: CAWTDGTDNEQFF.

This clone has only a few counts. The chain has TRBV6-1 and TRBJ1-3; D is ambiguous. This CDR3 region has 14 residues. V was trimmed by 7 bases and J by 0 bases, leaving 10 bases between them. Germline V CDR1 and CDR2: MNHNS, SASEGT. In nucleotides, the CDR3 is TGTGCCAGCAAATGGGAGGTCTCTGGAAACACCATATATTTT. Protein sequence: CASKWEVSGNTIYF.

The chain carries TRBV5-4 and TRBJ2-5; TRBD2 is a possible D gene (6 bases). Judging by the DNA end, TRBJ2-7 fits better; the J call may be wrong. Germline lookup yields CDR1 SGHNT and CDR2 YYREEE (reference sequence). The CDR3 runs to 14 residues. The CDR3 DNA sequence: TGTGCCAGCAGCGTCGGGACTGTAACCTACGAGCAGTACTTC. Translating gives CASSVGTVTYEQYF.

V is TRBV5-1 and J is TRBJ2-5; D may be TRBD1 (6 bases). CDR1 and CDR2 from the germline V gene are SGHRS and YFSETQ. The CDR3 contains 14 residues. Trimming left V 3 bases short and J 0 bases short, with 9 bases between. The DNA for the CDR3 is TGCGCCAGCAGCTGGACAGTATACCAAGAGACCCAGTACTTC. This translates into CASSWTVYQETQYF. Looking up the rest from reference TRBV5-1 and TRBJ2-5 gives the full variable domain: KAGVTQTPRYLIKTRGQQVTLSCSPISGHRSVSWYQQTPGQGLQFLFEYFSETQRNKGNFPGRFSGRQFSNSRSEMNVSTLELGDSALYLCASSWTVYQETQYFGPGTRLLVL.

The V gene is TRBV11-2, the J gene TRBJ2-3; 8 bases are a match to TRBD2. Per germline, CDR1 SGHAT and CDR2 FQNNGV. The length of the CDR3 is 16 residues. V lost 1 base to trimming and J lost 1 base; unmatched junction nucleotides: 4. CDR3: CASSLGAGGGTDTQYF. CDR3 bases: TGTGCCAGCAGCTTAGGTGCGGGGGGCGGCACAGATACGCAGTATTTT.

This chain uses TRBV9 with TRBJ2-7; 8 nucleotides line up with TRBD2. CDR1 is SGDLS and CDR2 is YYNGEE in the germline V gene. CDR3 length: 14 residues. The trim removed 4 bases at V and 4 bases at J, leaving 7 bases unmatched. The CDR3 loop reads CASSPSPGGYEQYF. CDR3 DNA: TGTGCCAGCAGCCCCTCACCGGGGGGGTACGAGCAGTACTTC.

A remark on this clone: The same CDR3 arises from other DNA sequences in this sample as well. The chain has TRBV19 and TRBJ1-2, with TRBD1 as a possible D gene (6 bases). Germline CDR1 reads LNHDA; CDR2 reads SQIVND (reference sequence). The CDR3 contains 19 residues. Trimming shortened V by 5 bases and J by 2 bases, and 27 bases separated the two germline ends. The CDR3 region has the DNA TGTGCCAGTAGTTCCCTGGGGCCAGGACAGCGGTTGATCAACTATGGCTACACCTTC. Its translation: CASSSLGPGQRLINYGYTF.

The chain combines TRBV11-3 with TRBJ2-3, with TRBD2 matching 11 bases. V was clipped by 4 bases and J by 2 bases; unmatched bases: 5. CDR1 SGHNT and CDR2 YENEEA come from the germline V gene. The CDR3 has 16 amino acids. The CDR3 nucleotides are TGTGCCAGCAGCTCCGGGACTAGCGGCAACACAGATACGCAGTATTTT. Its protein product is CASSSGTSGNTDTQYF.

The chain combines TRBV30 with TRBJ1-5; unclear D gene. The CDR3 length is 16 residues. V dropped 0 bases and J dropped 0 bases, with 12 bases sitting between them. Germline CDR1 and CDR2: GTSNPN and SVGIG (reference sequence). Written as DNA, the CDR3 is TGTGCCTGGAGTGTACCAGAGAGGTATAGCAATCAGCCCCAGCATTTT. Translation gives CAWSVPERYSNQPQHF.